The 28 T cell receptor beta chains below all came from one sample that was sequenced in a study of T cell responses to AZD1222 COVID-19 vaccine. Some clones are missing from TCRdb's copy, which holds only in-frame ones; the method was immunoSEQ multiplex PCR. Of about 100,000 clones detected, 86% appear once; the ten largest clones hold approximately 1.5%. The source was peripheral blood, collected on day 0 of AZD1222 vaccination. Receptor source: an adult in good health.

The J gene is TRBJ1-1, the V gene TRBV28; 9 nucleotides align to TRBD1. Looked up from germline, CDR1 is MDHEN and CDR2 is SYDVKM. This CDR3 contains 14 residues. After removal of 6 bases from V and 1 base from J, the junction contained 3 bases not matched to a gene. The CDR3 spells CASRIQGANTEAFF. For the CDR3, the DNA is TGTGCCAGCAGGATACAGGGGGCGAACACTGAAGCTTTCTTT.

V gene TRBV3-1 (or the pseudogene TRBV3-2) combines with J gene TRBJ1-2; a weak D match, TRBD1 (5 bases). V lost 5 bases to trimming and J lost 0 bases, with 10 bases between them. CDR1 and CDR2 (germline): LGHDT, YNNKEL (reference sequence). The CDR3 consists of 14 residues. For the CDR3, the DNA is TGTGCCAGCAGCTATGACAGAGCTAACTATGGCTACACCTTC. It specifies CASSYDRANYGYTF.

The chain uses TRBV5-4 and TRBJ2-3; D is possibly TRBD1 (5 bases). The V end was cut by 2 bases, the J end by 6 bases, with 13 bases between. The CDR3 covers 14 residues. Germline loops: CDR1 SGHNT, CDR2 YYREEE (reference sequence). In DNA form, the CDR3 reads TGTGCCAGCAGCTTACGCAATAACAGGGATACGCAGTATTTT. Encoded protein: CASSLRNNRDTQYF.

The chain uses TRBV6-1 and TRBJ2-7; D is uncertain. CDR1 is MNHNS, CDR2 SASEGT, per germline. Between the trimmed V and J ends, which lost 3 bases and 2 bases, there was a span of 5 bases. CDR3 length: 12 amino acids. DNA for the CDR3: TGTGCCAGCAGTGACAGGACCTACGAGCAGTACTTC. Residues: CASSDRTYEQYF.

This clone was found a few times. This rearrangement joins TRBV3-1 (or the pseudogene TRBV3-2) to TRBJ1-2; perhaps TRBD1 as D (5 bases). The germline V gene has CDR1 LGHDT and CDR2 YNNKEL (reference sequence). The V end was cut by 0 bases, the J end by 8 bases, with 13 bases between. The CDR3 is made up of 14 amino acids. The CDR3 region is CASSQDLQARGYTF. CDR3 nucleotides: TGTGCCAGCAGCCAAGATTTACAGGCTAGAGGCTACACCTTC.

This sequence joins TRBV27 and TRBJ1-5, with unresolved D. The CDR3 is made up of 15 amino acids. Trimming left V 3 bases short and J 1 base short, with 10 bases between. Germline CDR1 MNHEY, CDR2 SMNVEV (reference sequence). The CDR3 region is CASSFGYRSNQPQHF. CDR3 sequence (DNA): TGTGCCAGCAGTTTTGGCTATAGGAGCAATCAGCCCCAGCATTTT.

This chain connects TRBV30 to TRBJ2-1, with TRBD1 as a possible D gene (6 bases). This CDR3 has 13 amino acids. Germline CDR1 and CDR2: GTSNPN and SVGIG (reference sequence). V dropped 5 bases and J dropped 8 bases, with 16 bases sitting between them. The CDR3 DNA reads as TGTGCCTGGGGATCAGGGGATGGAGATGAGCAGTTCTTC. This encodes CAWGSGDGDEQFF. Complete variable domain (other parts from reference TRBV30 and TRBJ2-1): SQTIHQWPATLVQPVGSPLSLECTVEGTSNPNLYWYRQAAGRGLQLLFYSVGIGQISSEVPQNLSASRPQDRQFILSSKKLLLSDSGFYLCAWGSGDGDEQFFGPGTRLTVL.

The genes are TRBV27 and TRBJ1-4, with no clear D. From germline, CDR1 is MNHEY and CDR2 SMNVEV (reference sequence). CDR3 length equals 15 residues. Trimming removed 2 bases from V and 2 bases from J, with 9 bases in between. The CDR3 nucleotides read TGTGCCAGCAGTTTAGAAGGCGCGACTAATGAAAAACTGTTTTTT. Its protein is CASSLEGATNEKLFF.

V is TRBV21-1 and J is TRBJ2-7. TRBV21-1 is tagged as a pseudogene. This CDR3 region has 12 residues. The CDR3 here is CASTYPPYEQYF. The CDR3 DNA is TGTGCCAGCACATACCCTCCTTACGAGCAGTACTTC.

This chain links TRBV29-1 with TRBJ2-2; D may be TRBD1 (7 bases). The CDR3 is 14 residues long. Trimming took off 0 bases at V and 7 bases at J, with 12 bases between the two ends. In germline, CDR1 is SQVTM, CDR2 ANQGSEA. Here the CDR3 DNA reads TGCAGCGTTGAAGACAGGGGGGATAGCGGGGAGCTGTTTTTT. It is translated as CSVEDRGDSGELFF.

The CDR3 is CASSQLVGRRNEQFF. The CDR3, as DNA: TGTGCCAGCAGTCAGCTGGTGGGGCGGAGAAATGAGCAGTTCTTC. This rearrangement joins TRBV27 to TRBJ2-1, with D possibly being TRBD1 (5 bases). V lost 5 bases and J 7 bases, leaving 18 bases between the germline ends. CDR1 and CDR2 from the germline V gene are MNHEY and SMNVEV (reference sequence). There are 15 residues in the CDR3.

The chain recombines TRBV19 with TRBJ1-1; D call uncertain. The CDR3 loop spans 14 amino acids. Germline assignment: CDR1 LNHDA and CDR2 SQIVND (reference sequence). Trimming removed 6 bases at V and 2 bases at J, with 13 bases between. The CDR3, as DNA: TGTGCCAGTAGAAAGGACGGGTCAAACACTGAAGCTTTCTTT. Amino acid sequence: CASRKDGSNTEAFF.

Remarks on this clone: This sample includes further DNA sequences coding for the same CDR3. The chain uses TRBV7-2 and TRBJ2-7; weak D call: TRBD1 (5 bases). The V gene lost 1 base and the J gene lost 1 base, with 8 bases spanning the gap. The CDR3 has 14 residues. Germline CDR1 and CDR2: SGHTA and FQGNSA. The CDR3 coding sequence is TGTGCCAGCAGCTTAGATAGGGGATCCTACGAGCAGTACTTC. Its translation is CASSLDRGSYEQYF.

The chain joins TRBV27 to TRBJ1-2, with D unresolved. The CDR3 length is 18 residues. The germline V and J ends were trimmed by 5 bases and 4 bases, with 26 bases remaining between them. The germline V gene has CDR1 MNHEY and CDR2 SMNVEV (reference sequence). The CDR3, as DNA: TGTGCCAGCAGTCCCTTTGATCCGGGATTTATAACTGGCTATGGCTACACCTTC. This translates into CASSPFDPGFITGYGYTF.

This chain joins TRBV24-1 and TRBJ2-3, with D possibly matching TRBD2 (6 bases). The V end was cut by 4 bases, the J end by 5 bases, with 12 bases between. Germline-derived CDR1 and CDR2 are KGHDR and SFDVKD. The CDR3 is 14 amino acids. CDR3 residues: CATSDVTSLDTQYF. CDR3 DNA: TGTGCCACCAGTGACGTGACTAGTCTAGATACGCAGTATTTT.

V usage is TRBV6-1 and J usage is TRBJ2-7; weak D call: TRBD2 (6 bases). The germline gives CDR1 MNHNS, CDR2 SASEGT. This CDR3 has 15 residues. Trimming pared 1 base from V and 0 bases from J, leaving 10 bases between. The chain's CDR3 is CASSEENSGSYEQYF. The CDR3 DNA reads TGTGCCAGCAGTGAAGAGAATAGCGGCTCCTACGAGCAGTACTTC.

The sample holds one count of this clone. V gene TRBV12-3 or TRBV12-4 combines with J gene TRBJ1-1; 7 positions match TRBD1. This CDR3 is 11 amino acids long. V trimming: 8 bases; J trimming: 11 bases; junction bases outside the gene matches: 8. In DNA, the CDR3 is TGTGCCAGCGGTTACAGGGGTTGGGCTTTCTTT. Translated, it gives CASGYRGWAFF.

The rearrangement links TRBV3-1 (or the pseudogene TRBV3-2) to TRBJ1-1, with a tentative D call TRBD1 (5 bases). Trimming stripped 6 bases from V and 2 bases from J, with 13 bases between. The CDR3 has 14 amino acids. Germline V gives CDR1 LGHDT, CDR2 YNNKEL (reference sequence). In DNA, the CDR3 is TGTGCCAGCAGACCATTAACAGGTAACACTGAAGCTTTCTTT. Its translation: CASRPLTGNTEAFF.

With regard to this clone: Germline and junction disagree at one end, which may indicate a read error. The chain combines TRBV2 with TRBJ2-7; no definite D call. The CDR3 covers 13 residues. Germline loops: CDR1 SNHLY, CDR2 FYNNEI. CDR3 region: CASCDSSPYEQYF. For the CDR3, the DNA is TGTGCCAGCTGTGACTCATCCCCCTACGAGCAGTACTTC.

The chain couples TRBV4-2 to TRBJ1-1; no firm D call. This CDR3 comprises 14 residues. Germline V gene data show CDR1 as LGHNA and CDR2 as YNFKEQ. Trimming took 4 bases from V and 5 from J, leaving 14 bases between them. CDR3 sequence (DNA): TGTGCCAGCAGCCCCCGCCCAGGCGGAACTGAAGCTTTCTTT. Its translation: CASSPRPGGTEAFF.

On this clone itself: One junction end disagrees with the germline gene, perhaps due to a read error. The gene calls are TRBV24-1 and TRBJ2-1; D unresolved. The V gene's germline CDR1 is KGHDR and CDR2 SFDVKD. The CDR3 runs 13 residues. The CDR3 DNA follows: TGTGCCACCAGCGATTTCCAGGCTACCGAGCAGTTCTTC. As protein: CATSDFQATEQFF.

This chain connects TRBV18 to TRBJ1-4, with D possibly matching TRBD1 (5 bases). Deletions cut 3 bases from V and 11 bases from J, with 19 bases between. The CDR3 consists of 15 residues. CDR1 KGHSH and CDR2 LQKENI come from the germline V gene. This CDR3 reads CASSPEGSAGGKLFF. The DNA for the CDR3 is TGTGCCAGCTCACCGGAGGGGTCCGCCGGTGGGAAACTGTTTTTT.

The chain carries TRBV30 and TRBJ1-1; D uncertain. This CDR3 contains 14 residues. Trimming removed 2 bases at V and 2 bases at J, with 12 bases between. CDR1 is GTSNPN, CDR2 SVGIG, per germline (reference sequence). The CDR3 nucleotides read TGTGCCTGGAGTTGGACGGACTACAACACTGAAGCTTTCTTT. It translates to CAWSWTDYNTEAFF. Together with reference TRBV30 and TRBJ1-1, the CDR3 gives the full variable domain: SQTIHQWPATLVQPVGSPLSLECTVEGTSNPNLYWYRQAAGRGLQLLFYSVGIGQISSEVPQNLSASRPQDRQFILSSKKLLLSDSGFYLCAWSWTDYNTEAFFGQGTRLTVV.

About this clone: At the DNA level, this CDR3 is encoded by other sequences in the same sample as well. V usage is TRBV20-1 and J usage is TRBJ1-2; D is ambiguous. The CDR3 extends over 11 amino acids. The germline gives CDR1 DFQATT, CDR2 SNEGSKA (reference sequence). The ends were cut back, 0 bases at V and 2 bases at J, with 1 base in the middle. CDR3 coding DNA: TGCAGTGCTAGAGACAACTATGGCTACACCTTC. It is translated as CSARDNYGYTF.

V is TRBV24-1 and J is TRBJ2-3; D not certain. The CDR3 totals 14 residues. Germline CDR1 reads KGHDR; CDR2 reads SFDVKD. The V and J ends lost 7 bases and 0 bases respectively, with 10 bases between them. The CDR3 region has the DNA TGTGCCACCAGCGCACGGTATAGCACAGATACGCAGTATTTT. Its protein product is CATSARYSTDTQYF.

This chain links TRBV13 with TRBJ2-3; 8 bases map to TRBD2. Germline CDR1 and CDR2: PRHDT and FYEKMQ (reference sequence). The CDR3 is 21 residues long. V trimming: 5 bases; J trimming: 2 bases; junction bases outside the gene matches: 24. Written as DNA, the CDR3 is TGTGCCAGCAGCCATCCCGCACGCCCCTTAAACCTAGCGGGTGACACAGATACGCAGTATTTT. Amino acid sequence: CASSHPARPLNLAGDTDTQYF.

V is TRBV11-3 and J is TRBJ2-7; either TRBD1 or TRBD2 may supply D (5 bases each). The CDR3 covers 15 residues. Trimming stripped 4 bases from V and 5 bases from J, with 18 bases between. In germline, CDR1 is SGHNT, CDR2 YENEEA. The CDR3 reads CASSWAGASLNEQYF. CDR3 nucleotide sequence: TGTGCCAGCAGCTGGGCCGGGGCGTCTCTTAACGAGCAGTACTTC.

This clone occurred once. The J gene is TRBJ1-4, the V gene TRBV5-1; unclear D gene. Trimming removed 1 base at V and 6 bases at J, with 7 bases between. The CDR3 is made up of 13 amino acids. The germline V gene encodes CDR1 SGHRS and CDR2 YFSETQ. CDR3 DNA sequence: TGCGCCAGCAGCTTGAGGTCTCATGAAAAACTGTTTTTT. This gives the protein CASSLRSHEKLFF.